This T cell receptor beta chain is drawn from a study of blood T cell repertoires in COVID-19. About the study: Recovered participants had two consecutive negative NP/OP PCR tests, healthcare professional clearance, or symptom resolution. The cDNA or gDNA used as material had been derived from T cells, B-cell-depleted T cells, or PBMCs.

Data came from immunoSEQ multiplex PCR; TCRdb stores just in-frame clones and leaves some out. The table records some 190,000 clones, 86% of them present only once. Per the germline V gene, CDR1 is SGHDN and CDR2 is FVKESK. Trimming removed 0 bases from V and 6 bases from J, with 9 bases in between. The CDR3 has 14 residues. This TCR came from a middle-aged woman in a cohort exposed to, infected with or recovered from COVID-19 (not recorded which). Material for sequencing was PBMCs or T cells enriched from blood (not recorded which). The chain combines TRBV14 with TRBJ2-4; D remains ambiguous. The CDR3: CASSQDQFRNIQYF. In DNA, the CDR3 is TGTGCCAGCAGCCAAGATCAATTTAGAAACATTCAGTACTTC.